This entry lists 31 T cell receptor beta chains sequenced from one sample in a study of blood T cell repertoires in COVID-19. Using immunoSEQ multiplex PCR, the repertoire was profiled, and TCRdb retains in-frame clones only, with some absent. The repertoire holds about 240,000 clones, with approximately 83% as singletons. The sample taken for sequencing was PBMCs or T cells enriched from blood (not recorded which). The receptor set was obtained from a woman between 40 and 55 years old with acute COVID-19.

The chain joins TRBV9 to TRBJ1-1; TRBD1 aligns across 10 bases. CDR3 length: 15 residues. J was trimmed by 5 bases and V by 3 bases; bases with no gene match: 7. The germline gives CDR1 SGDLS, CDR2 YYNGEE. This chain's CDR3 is CASSDSGQGWTEAFF. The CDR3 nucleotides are TGTGCCAGCAGCGACTCGGGACAGGGGTGGACTGAAGCTTTCTTT.

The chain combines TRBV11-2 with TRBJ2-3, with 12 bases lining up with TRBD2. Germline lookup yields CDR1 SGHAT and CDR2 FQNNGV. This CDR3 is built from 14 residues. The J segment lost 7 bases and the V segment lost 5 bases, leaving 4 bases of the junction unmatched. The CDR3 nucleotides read TGTGCCAGCAGCATGACTAGCGGGAGAAATACGCAGTATTTT. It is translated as CASSMTSGRNTQYF. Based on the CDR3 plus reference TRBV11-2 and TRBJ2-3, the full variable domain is EAGVAQSPRYKIIEKRQSVAFWCNPISGHATLYWYQQILGQGPKLLIQFQNNGVVDDSQLPKDRFSAERLKGVDSTLKIQPAKLEDSAVYLCASSMTSGRNTQYFGPGTRLTVL.

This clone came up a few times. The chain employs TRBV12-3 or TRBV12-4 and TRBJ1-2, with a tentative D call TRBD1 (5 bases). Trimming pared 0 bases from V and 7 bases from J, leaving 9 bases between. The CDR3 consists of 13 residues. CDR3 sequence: CASSLAGEAGYTF. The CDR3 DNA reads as TGTGCCAGCAGTTTAGCGGGGGAGGCTGGCTACACCTTC.

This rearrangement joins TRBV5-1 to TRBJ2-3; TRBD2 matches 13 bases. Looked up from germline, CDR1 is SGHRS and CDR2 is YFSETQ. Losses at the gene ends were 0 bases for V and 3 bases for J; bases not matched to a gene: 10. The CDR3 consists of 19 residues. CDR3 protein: CASSLGPGLAGQYTDTQYF. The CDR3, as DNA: TGCGCCAGCAGCTTGGGGCCGGGACTAGCGGGACAATATACAGATACGCAGTATTTT.

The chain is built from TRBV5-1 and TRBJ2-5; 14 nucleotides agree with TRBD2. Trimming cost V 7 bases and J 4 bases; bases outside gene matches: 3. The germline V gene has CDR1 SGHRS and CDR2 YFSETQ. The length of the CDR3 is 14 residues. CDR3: CASAGLAGAETQYF. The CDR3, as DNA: TGCGCCAGCGCGGGACTAGCGGGAGCAGAGACCCAGTACTTC. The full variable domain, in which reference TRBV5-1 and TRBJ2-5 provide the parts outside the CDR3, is KAGVTQTPRYLIKTRGQQVTLSCSPISGHRSVSWYQQTPGQGLQFLFEYFSETQRNKGNFPGRFSGRQFSNSRSEMNVSTLELGDSALYLCASAGLAGAETQYFGPGTRLLVL.

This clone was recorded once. CDR3 DNA sequence: TGTGCCAGTAGTACACAGGGAGGGAATTCACCCCTCCACTTT. This codes for CASSTQGGNSPLHF. The chain has TRBV19 and TRBJ1-6; maybe TRBD1 (6 bases). Germline CDR1 LNHDA, CDR2 SQIVND (reference sequence). The CDR3 runs 14 residues. The V and J ends lost 4 bases and 7 bases respectively, with 11 bases between them.

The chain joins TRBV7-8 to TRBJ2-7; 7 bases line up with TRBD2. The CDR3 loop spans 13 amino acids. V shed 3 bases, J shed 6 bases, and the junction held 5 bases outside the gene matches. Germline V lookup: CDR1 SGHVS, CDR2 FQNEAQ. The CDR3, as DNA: TGTGCCAGCAGCTTTTTGCGGGAGAGCGAGCAGTACTTC. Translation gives CASSFLRESEQYF.

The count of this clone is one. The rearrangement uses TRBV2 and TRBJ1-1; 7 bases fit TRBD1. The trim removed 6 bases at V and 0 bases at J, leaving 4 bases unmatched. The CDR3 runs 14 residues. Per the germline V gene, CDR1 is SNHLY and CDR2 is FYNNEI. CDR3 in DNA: TGTGCCAGCAGCACAGGGGTTTTGAACACTGAAGCTTTCTTT. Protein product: CASSTGVLNTEAFF.

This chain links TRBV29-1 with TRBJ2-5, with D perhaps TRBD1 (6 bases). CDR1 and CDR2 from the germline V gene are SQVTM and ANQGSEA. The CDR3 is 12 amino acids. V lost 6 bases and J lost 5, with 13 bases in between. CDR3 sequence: CSVGASIETQYF. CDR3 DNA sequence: TGCAGCGTGGGGGCAAGCATTGAGACCCAGTACTTC.

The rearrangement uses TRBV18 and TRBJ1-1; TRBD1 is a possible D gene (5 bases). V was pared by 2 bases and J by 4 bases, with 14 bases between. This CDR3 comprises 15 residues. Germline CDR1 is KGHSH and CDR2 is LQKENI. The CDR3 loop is CASSPIRVESTEAFF. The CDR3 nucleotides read TGTGCCAGCTCACCAATCAGGGTCGAGAGCACTGAAGCTTTCTTT.

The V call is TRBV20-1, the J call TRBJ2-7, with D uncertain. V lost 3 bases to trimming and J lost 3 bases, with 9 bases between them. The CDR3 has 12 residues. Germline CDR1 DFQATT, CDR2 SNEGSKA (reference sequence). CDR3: CSASLPSYEQYF. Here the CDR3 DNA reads TGCAGTGCTAGTCTCCCGAGCTACGAGCAGTACTTC.

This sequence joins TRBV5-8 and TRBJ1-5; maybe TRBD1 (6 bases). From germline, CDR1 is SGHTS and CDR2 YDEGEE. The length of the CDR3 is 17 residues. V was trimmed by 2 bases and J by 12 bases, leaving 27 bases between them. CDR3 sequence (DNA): TGTGCCAGCAGCTTTATACCGTCCGGGACACACAAAAGACTCCAGCATTTT. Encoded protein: CASSFIPSGTHKRLQHF.

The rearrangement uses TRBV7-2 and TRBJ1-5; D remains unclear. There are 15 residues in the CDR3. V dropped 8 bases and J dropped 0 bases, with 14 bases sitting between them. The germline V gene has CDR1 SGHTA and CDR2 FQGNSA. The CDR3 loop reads CASAFGPNSNQPQHF. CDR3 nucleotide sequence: TGTGCCAGCGCGTTTGGGCCGAATAGCAATCAGCCCCAGCATTTT. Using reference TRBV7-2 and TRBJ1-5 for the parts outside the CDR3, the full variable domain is GAGVSQSPSNKVTEKGKDVELRCDPISGHTALYWYRQSLGQGLEFLIYFQGNSAPDKSGLPSDRFSAERTGGSVSTLTIQRTQQEDSAVYLCASAFGPNSNQPQHFGDGTRLSIL.

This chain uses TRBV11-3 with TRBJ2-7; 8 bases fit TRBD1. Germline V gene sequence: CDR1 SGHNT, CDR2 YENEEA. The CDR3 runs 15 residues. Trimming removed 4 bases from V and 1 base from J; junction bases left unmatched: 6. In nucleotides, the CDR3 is TGTGCCAGCAGCTCCGTTCAGGGGGCGTCCTACGAGCAGTACTTC. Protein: CASSSVQGASYEQYF.

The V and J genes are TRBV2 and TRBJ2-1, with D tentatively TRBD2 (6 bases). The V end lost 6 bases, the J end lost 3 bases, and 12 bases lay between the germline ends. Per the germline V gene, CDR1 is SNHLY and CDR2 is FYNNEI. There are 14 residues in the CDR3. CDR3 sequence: CASSRDSLYNEQFF. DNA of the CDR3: TGTGCCAGCAGCCGGGACTCTCTCTACAATGAGCAGTTCTTC.

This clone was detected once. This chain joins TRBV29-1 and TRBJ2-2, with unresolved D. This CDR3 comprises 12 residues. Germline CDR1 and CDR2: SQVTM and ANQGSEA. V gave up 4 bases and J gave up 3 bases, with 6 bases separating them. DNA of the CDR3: TGCAGCGTTGTCCCTTACACCGGGGAGCTGTTTTTT. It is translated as CSVVPYTGELFF.

In DNA, the CDR3 is TGTGCCAGCAGCTCTGGACAGCTTGGAAACACCATATATTTT. Protein: CASSSGQLGNTIYF. The rearrangement joins TRBV11-3 to TRBJ1-3; possible D gene TRBD1, 6 bases. Germline V gene lookup returns CDR1 SGHNT and CDR2 YENEEA. The CDR3 has 14 residues. V was pared by 4 bases and J by 3 bases, with 10 bases between. Combining the CDR3 with reference TRBV11-3 and TRBJ1-3 gives the whole variable domain EAGVVQSPRYKIIEKKQPVAFWCNPISGHNTLYWYLQNLGQGPELLIRYENEEAVDDSQLPKDRFSAERLKGVDSTLKIQPAELGDSAVYLCASSSGQLGNTIYFGEGSWLTVV.

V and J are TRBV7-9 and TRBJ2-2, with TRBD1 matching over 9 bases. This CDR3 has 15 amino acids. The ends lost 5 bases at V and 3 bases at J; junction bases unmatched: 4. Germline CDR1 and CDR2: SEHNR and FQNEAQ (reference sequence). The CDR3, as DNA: TGTGCCAGCAGCACAGGGGGCTCGGACACCGGGGAGCTGTTTTTT. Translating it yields CASSTGGSDTGELFF. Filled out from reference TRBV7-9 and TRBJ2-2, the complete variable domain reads DTGVSQNPRHKITKRGQNVTFRCDPISEHNRLYWYRQTLGQGPEFLTYFQNEAQLEKSRLLSDRFSAERPKGSFSTLEIQRTEQGDSAMYLCASSTGGSDTGELFFGEGSRLTVL.

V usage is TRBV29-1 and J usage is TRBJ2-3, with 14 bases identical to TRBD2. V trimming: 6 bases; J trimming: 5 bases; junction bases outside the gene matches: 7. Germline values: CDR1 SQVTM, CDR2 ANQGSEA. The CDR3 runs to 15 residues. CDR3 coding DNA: TGCAGCGTCGCTGGGACTAGCGGGAGTTTAGATACGCAGTATTTT. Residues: CSVAGTSGSLDTQYF.

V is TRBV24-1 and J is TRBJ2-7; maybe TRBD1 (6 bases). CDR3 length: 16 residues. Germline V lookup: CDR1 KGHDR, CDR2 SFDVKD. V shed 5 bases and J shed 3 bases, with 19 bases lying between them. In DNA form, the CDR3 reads TGTGCCACCAGTGTCCACAGGGACCCTGGGGGCTACGAGCAGTACTTC. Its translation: CATSVHRDPGGYEQYF.

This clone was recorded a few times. The CDR3 protein is CASSVEGTDTSTDTQYF. Here the CDR3 DNA reads TGTGCCAGCAGCGTAGAGGGGACTGACACTAGCACAGATACGCAGTATTTT. The chain links TRBV9 to TRBJ2-3; TRBD2 might be the D (6 bases). Germline V CDR1 and CDR2: SGDLS, YYNGEE. V gave up 0 bases and J gave up 0 bases, with 14 bases separating them. This CDR3 region has 17 residues.

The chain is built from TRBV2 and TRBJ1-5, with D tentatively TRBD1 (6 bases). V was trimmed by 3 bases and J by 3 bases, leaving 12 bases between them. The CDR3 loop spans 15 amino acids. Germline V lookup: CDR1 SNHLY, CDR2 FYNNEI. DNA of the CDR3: TGTGCCAGCAGTGAGGTCAGGGGTTTCAATCAGCCCCAGCATTTT. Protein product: CASSEVRGFNQPQHF.

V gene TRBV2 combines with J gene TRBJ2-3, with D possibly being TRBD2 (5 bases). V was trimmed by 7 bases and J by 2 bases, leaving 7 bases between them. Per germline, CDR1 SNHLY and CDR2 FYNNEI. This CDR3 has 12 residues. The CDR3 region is CASKLDTDTQYF. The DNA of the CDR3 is TGTGCCAGCAAACTAGACACAGATACGCAGTATTTT. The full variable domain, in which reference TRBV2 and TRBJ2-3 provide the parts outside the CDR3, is EPEVTQTPSHQVTQMGQEVILRCVPISNHLYFYWYRQILGQKVEFLVSFYNNEISEKSEIFDDQFSVERPDGSNFTLKIRSTKLEDSAMYFCASKLDTDTQYFGPGTRLTVL.

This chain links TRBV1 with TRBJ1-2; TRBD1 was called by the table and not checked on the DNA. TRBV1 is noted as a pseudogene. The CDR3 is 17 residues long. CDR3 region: CTSSQDRPTTGDYGYTF. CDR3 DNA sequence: TGCACCAGCAGCCAAGATAGGCCGACGACAGGTGACTATGGCTACACCTTC.

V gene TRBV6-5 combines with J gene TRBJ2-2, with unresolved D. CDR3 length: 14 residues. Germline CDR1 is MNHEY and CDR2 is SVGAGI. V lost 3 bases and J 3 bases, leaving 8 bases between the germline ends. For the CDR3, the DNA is TGTGCCAGCAGTTATTTGAGAGACACCGGGGAGCTGTTTTTT. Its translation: CASSYLRDTGELFF.

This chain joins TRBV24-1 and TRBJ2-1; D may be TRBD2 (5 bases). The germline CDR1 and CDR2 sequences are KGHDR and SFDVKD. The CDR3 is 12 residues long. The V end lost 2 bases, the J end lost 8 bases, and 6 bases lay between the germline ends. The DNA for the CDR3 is TGTGCCACCAGTGATTCGGGGTATGAGCAGTTCTTC. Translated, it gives CATSDSGYEQFF.

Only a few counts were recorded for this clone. This CDR3 is CASSGEFLDEQFF. CDR3 sequence (DNA): TGTGCCAGCAGCGGAGAATTTCTGGATGAGCAGTTCTTC. V gene TRBV9 combines with J gene TRBJ2-1; no firm D call. Trimming shortened V by 3 bases and J by 8 bases, and 12 bases separated the two germline ends. From germline, CDR1 is SGDLS and CDR2 YYNGEE. The CDR3 is 13 amino acids.

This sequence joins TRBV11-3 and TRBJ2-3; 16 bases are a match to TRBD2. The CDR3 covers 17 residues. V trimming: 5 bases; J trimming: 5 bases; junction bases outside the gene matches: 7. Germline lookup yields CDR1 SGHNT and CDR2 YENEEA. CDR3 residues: CASSLGLAGGPGDTQYF. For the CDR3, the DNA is TGTGCCAGCAGCCTGGGACTAGCGGGAGGGCCCGGAGATACGCAGTATTTT.

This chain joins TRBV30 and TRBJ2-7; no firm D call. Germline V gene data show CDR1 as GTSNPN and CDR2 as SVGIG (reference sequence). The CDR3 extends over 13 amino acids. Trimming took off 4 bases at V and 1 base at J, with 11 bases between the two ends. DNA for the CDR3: TGTGCCTGGAATCGCGCACTTTCCTACGAGCAGTACTTC. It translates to CAWNRALSYEQYF.

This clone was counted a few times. CDR3 bases: TGTGCCAGTAGTAGGGGAACGGGGTTCGGCTCCTACGAGCAGTACTTC. Its translation is CASSRGTGFGSYEQYF. V is TRBV19 and J is TRBJ2-7, with D possibly matching TRBD2 (5 bases). This CDR3 is built from 16 residues. CDR1 is LNHDA, CDR2 SQIVND, per germline (reference sequence). V was pared by 4 bases and J by 0 bases, with 16 bases between.

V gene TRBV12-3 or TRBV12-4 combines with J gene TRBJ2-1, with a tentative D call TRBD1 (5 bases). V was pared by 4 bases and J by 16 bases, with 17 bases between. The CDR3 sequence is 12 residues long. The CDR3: CASSSSSKGHFF. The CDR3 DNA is TGTGCCAGCAGTTCCAGCTCTAAGGGGCACTTCTTC.